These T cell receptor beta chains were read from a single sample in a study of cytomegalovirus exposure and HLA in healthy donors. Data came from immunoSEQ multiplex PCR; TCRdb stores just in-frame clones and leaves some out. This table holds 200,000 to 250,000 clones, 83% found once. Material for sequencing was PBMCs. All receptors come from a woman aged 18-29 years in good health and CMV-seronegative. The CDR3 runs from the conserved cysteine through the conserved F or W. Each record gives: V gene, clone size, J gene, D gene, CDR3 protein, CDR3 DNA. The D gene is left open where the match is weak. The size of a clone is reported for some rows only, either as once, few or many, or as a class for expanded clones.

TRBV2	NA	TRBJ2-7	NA	CASTRAWQASSYEQYF	TGTGCCAGCACCCGCGCCTGGCAGGCTAGCTCCTACGAGCAGTACTTC
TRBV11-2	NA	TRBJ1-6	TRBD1	CASSIRGGMDSPLHF	TGTGCCAGCAGCATCCGAGGGGGCATGGATTCACCCCTCCACTTT
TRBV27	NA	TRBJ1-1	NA	CTSRGGRNTEAFF	TGTACCAGTCGAGGAGGCCGGAACACTGAAGCTTTCTTT
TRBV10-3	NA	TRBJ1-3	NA	CAITLGGAGNTIYF	TGTGCCATCACTCTGGGGGGGGCTGGAAACACCATATATTTT
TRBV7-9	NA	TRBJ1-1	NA	CASSLTGGVAEAFF	TGTGCCAGCAGCTTAACTGGGGGGGTCGCTGAAGCTTTCTTT
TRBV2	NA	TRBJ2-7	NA	CASSGSGTYEQYF	TGTGCCAGCAGTGGGTCCGGGACCTACGAGCAGTACTTC
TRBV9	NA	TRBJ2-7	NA	CASSVEGRAHYEQYF	TGTGCCAGCAGCGTAGAGGGCAGGGCCCACTACGAGCAGTACTTC
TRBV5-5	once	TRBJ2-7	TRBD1	CASSSPRDRVSGEQYF	TGTGCCAGCAGCTCCCCCCGGGACAGGGTGTCGGGCGAGCAGTACTTC
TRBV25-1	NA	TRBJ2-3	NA	CASSEHAITDTQYF	TGTGCCAGCAGTGAGCACGCGATAACAGATACGCAGTATTTT
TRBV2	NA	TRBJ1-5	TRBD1	CASRDRASYSNQPQHF	TGTGCCAGCAGGGACAGGGCATCTTATAGCAATCAGCCCCAGCATTTT
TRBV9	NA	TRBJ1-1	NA	CASSGTDSSAFF	TGTGCCAGCAGCGGGACAGATTCGTCCGCTTTCTTT
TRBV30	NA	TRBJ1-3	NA	CAWTKGGHSGNTIYF	TGTGCCTGGACGAAGGGGGGCCACTCTGGAAACACCATATATTTT
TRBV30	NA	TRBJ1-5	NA	CAWNHRGEQPQHF	TGTGCCTGGAATCATAGGGGGGAACAGCCCCAGCATTTT
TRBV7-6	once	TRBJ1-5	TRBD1	CASSPGQGLSNQPQHF	TGTGCCAGCAGCCCGGGACAGGGACTTAGCAATCAGCCCCAGCATTTT
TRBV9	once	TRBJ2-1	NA	CASSAEAKANNEQFF	TGTGCCAGCAGCGCGGAGGCCAAGGCGAACAATGAGCAGTTCTTC
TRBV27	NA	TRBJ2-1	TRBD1	CAIRQGSRYNEQFF	TGTGCCATCAGACAGGGATCGCGCTACAATGAGCAGTTCTTC
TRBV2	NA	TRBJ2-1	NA	CASRLGQWPNTEQFF	TGTGCCAGCAGGTTGGGGCAGTGGCCTAACACTGAGCAGTTCTTC
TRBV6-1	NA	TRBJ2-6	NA	CASSGGTAWVGANVLTF	TGTGCCAGCAGTGGAGGGACGGCCTGGGTTGGGGCCAACGTCCTGACTTTC
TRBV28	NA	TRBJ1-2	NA	CASSIAERDFNYGYTF	TGTGCCAGCAGTATCGCGGAAAGGGACTTCAACTATGGCTACACCTTC
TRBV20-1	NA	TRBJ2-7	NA	CSARDDHEQYF	TGCAGTGCTAGAGACGATCACGAGCAGTACTTC
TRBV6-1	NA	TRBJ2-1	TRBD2	CASGLAGEGEQFF	TGTGCCAGCGGGCTAGCGGGAGAGGGTGAGCAGTTCTTC
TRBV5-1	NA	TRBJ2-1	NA	CASSHVRGDSNEQFF	TGCGCCAGCAGCCATGTCAGGGGAGATAGCAATGAGCAGTTCTTC
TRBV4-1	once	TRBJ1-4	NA	CAGGTATNEKLFF	TGCGCCGGGGGGACTGCAACTAATGAAAAACTGTTTTTT
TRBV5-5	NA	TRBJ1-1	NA	CASSLGSTGNTEAFF	TGTGCCAGCAGCCTCGGCAGCACAGGGAACACTGAAGCTTTCTTT
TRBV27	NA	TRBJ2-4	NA	CASSLLTSVGAIQYF	TGTGCCAGCAGTTTATTGACCTCGGTGGGGGCCATTCAGTACTTC
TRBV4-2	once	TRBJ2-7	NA	CASSQEPRVGYEQYF	TGTGCCAGCAGCCAAGAACCCAGGGTAGGCTACGAGCAGTACTTC
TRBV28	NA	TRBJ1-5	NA	CASTPLTKGNQPQHF	TGTGCCAGCACCCCCCTGACGAAGGGCAATCAGCCCCAGCATTTT
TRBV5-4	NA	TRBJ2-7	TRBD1	CASSLASGTGMYEQYF	TGTGCCAGCAGCTTGGCCTCCGGGACAGGGATGTACGAGCAGTACTTC
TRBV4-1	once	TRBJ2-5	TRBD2	CASSQGLAGGLYQETQYF	TGCGCCAGCAGCCAGGGACTAGCGGGGGGCCTGTACCAAGAGACCCAGTACTTC
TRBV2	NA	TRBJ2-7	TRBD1	CASTLQGASSYEQYF	TGTGCCAGCACATTACAGGGGGCTAGCTCCTACGAGCAGTACTTC
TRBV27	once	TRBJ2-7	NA	CASSLSTGTPYEQYF	TGTGCCAGCAGTTTATCAACCGGGACACCCTACGAGCAGTACTTC
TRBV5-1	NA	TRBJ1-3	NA	CASSLAPNTGNTIYF	TGCGCCAGCAGCTTGGCCCCAAACACAGGAAACACCATATATTTT
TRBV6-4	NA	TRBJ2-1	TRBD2	CASSDSAGAGNEQFF	TGTGCCAGCAGTGACTCCGCGGGAGCTGGCAATGAGCAGTTCTTC
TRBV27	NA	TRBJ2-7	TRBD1	CASAGQGPSYEQYF	TGTGCCAGCGCCGGACAGGGGCCTTCCTACGAGCAGTACTTC
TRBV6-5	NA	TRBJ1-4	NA	CASSPQGSNEKLFF	TGTGCCAGCAGTCCCCAGGGATCTAATGAAAAACTGTTTTTT
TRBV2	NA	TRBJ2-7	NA	CASSVKSANSSYEQYF	TGTGCCAGCAGTGTCAAGAGCGCCAATAGCTCCTACGAGCAGTACTTC
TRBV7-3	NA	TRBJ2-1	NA	CASSEGGAANEQFF	TGTGCCAGCAGCGAAGGGGGGGCTGCCAATGAGCAGTTCTTC
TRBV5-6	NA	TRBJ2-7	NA	CASSLGTYEQYF	TGTGCCAGCAGCTTGGGGACCTACGAGCAGTACTTC
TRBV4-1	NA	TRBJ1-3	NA	CASSQGLAKGGLGDTIYF	TGCGCCAGCAGCCAAGGACTGGCGAAGGGGGGTCTTGGCGACACCATATATTTT
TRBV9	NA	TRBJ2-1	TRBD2	CASSVDGGGRGVDEQFF	TGTGCCAGCAGCGTAGATGGGGGAGGGCGGGGAGTGGATGAGCAGTTCTTC
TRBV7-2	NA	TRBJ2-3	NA	CASSPRGAATDTQYF	TGTGCCAGCAGCCCAAGAGGAGCTGCCACAGATACGCAGTATTTT
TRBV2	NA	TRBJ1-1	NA	CASSGRTVPYTEAFF	TGTGCCAGCAGTGGTCGCACGGTGCCCTACACTGAAGCTTTCTTT
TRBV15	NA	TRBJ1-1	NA	CATSGRTANTEAFF	TGTGCCACCAGCGGCAGGACGGCGAACACTGAAGCTTTCTTT
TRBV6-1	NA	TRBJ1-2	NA	CASSNRAANYGYTF	TGTGCCAGTAGTAACAGGGCAGCTAACTATGGCTACACCTTC
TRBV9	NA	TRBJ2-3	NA	CASSPSPRTDTQYF	TGTGCCAGCAGCCCTTCGCCACGCACAGATACGCAGTATTTT
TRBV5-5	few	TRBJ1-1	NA	CASSLPGHRNTEAFF	TGTGCCAGCAGCCTACCGGGACATAGGAACACTGAAGCTTTCTTT
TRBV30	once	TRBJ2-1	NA	CAWTGLRGSYNEQFF	TGTGCCTGGACAGGGTTGAGGGGCTCCTACAATGAGCAGTTCTTC
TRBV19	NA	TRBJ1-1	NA	CASSIGSGAATEAFF	TGTGCCAGTAGTATTGGGTCAGGGGCGGCCACTGAAGCTTTCTTT
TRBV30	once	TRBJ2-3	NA	CAWSVSSLGAQYF	TGTGCCTGGAGTGTAAGCTCCCTGGGTGCGCAGTATTTT
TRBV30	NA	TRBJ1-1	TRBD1	CATDRGLFDTEAFF	TGTGCCACGGACAGGGGGCTCTTCGACACTGAAGCTTTCTTT
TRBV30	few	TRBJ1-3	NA	CAWSRDISGNTIYF	TGTGCCTGGTCTCGGGACATCTCTGGAAACACCATATATTTT
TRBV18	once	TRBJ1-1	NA	CASSPQGHVNTEAFF	TGTGCCAGCTCACCACAGGGACACGTGAACACTGAAGCTTTCTTT
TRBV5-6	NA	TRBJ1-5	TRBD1	CASSLGLRGRGQPQHF	TGTGCCAGCAGCTTGGGGCTCAGGGGGCGCGGGCAGCCCCAGCATTTT
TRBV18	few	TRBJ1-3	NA	CASSPAQGSGNTIYF	TGTGCCAGCTCACCGGCACAGGGCTCTGGAAACACCATATATTTT
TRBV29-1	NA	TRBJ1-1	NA	CSVEGRNTEAFF	TGCAGCGTTGAGGGCAGGAACACTGAAGCTTTCTTT
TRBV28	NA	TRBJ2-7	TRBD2	CASRPGTRDIWSYEQYF	TGTGCCAGCAGACCCGGGACTAGGGATATCTGGTCCTACGAGCAGTACTTC
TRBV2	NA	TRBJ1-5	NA	CASETGRGDQPQHF	TGTGCCAGCGAAACGGGCAGGGGAGATCAGCCCCAGCATTTT